The entry below describes one T cell receptor (beta chain). As yet, its antigen is unknown. Profiling relied on immunoSEQ multiplex PCR, and the TCRdb table lists in-frame clones only, not all of them. Of about 680,000 clones in the sample, 89% were seen once. Treatment indicated: approximately 18 received Ad26.COV2.S at low or high dose, single or two shots; 5 received placebo; per-sample allocation not given. After the first vaccine or placebo injection, samples were drawn on day 63. An Ad26 vector that expressed Wuhan-strain SARS-CoV-2 spike constituted the vaccine. This entry comes from a study of Ad26.COV2.S vaccination and SARS-CoV-2 variants. Whole-study context: Administration of Ad26.COV2.S was intramuscular, either once or twice 56 days apart. The study's findings and limits: Non-spike TCR breadth was similar in vaccine and placebo recipients.

With 1 base removed from V and 6 bases from J, the gap between germline ends came to 20 bases. The CDR3 runs 17 residues. Germline lookup yields CDR1 SGHAT and CDR2 FQNNGV. Sequenced here: peripheral blood, sampled in a trial of Ad26.COV2.S vaccine versus placebo. The sequence was obtained from a person aged 18 to 65 who received the Ad26.COV2.S COVID-19 vaccine or a placebo. The rearrangement joins TRBV11-2 to TRBJ2-3, with D possibly called TRBD1 or TRBD2 (5 bases each). The CDR3 reads CASSLGRLGTHPDTQYF. In DNA form, the CDR3 reads TGTGCCAGCAGCTTAGGAAGGTTGGGGACCCATCCCGATACGCAGTATTTT.